This T cell receptor (beta chain) appears in the sequencing data of a study of Ad26.COV2.S vaccination and SARS-CoV-2 variants. Study findings and constraints: People who got the vaccine had more spike-specific TCR breadth than people who got placebo. Overall T cell responses may have been underestimated by the analyses of TCR breadth and depth.

The CDR3 has 13 amino acids. Trimming took off 4 bases at V and 2 bases at J, with 5 bases between the two ends. Germline lookup yields CDR1 SNHLY and CDR2 FYNNEI. Assay used: immunoSEQ multiplex PCR; TCRdb lists only in-frame clones, some missing. The sample consists of about 180,000 clones, 70% to 90% of them appearing once. This clone showed up just once. Antigen unknown. The chain couples TRBV2 to TRBJ2-2; D gene ambiguous. The TCR sequence derives from a human donor who had recovered from COVID-19. Sequencing was performed on peripheral blood, taken after recovery from COVID-19. The CDR3 region has the DNA TGTGCCAGCAGTGTTACTAACACCGGGGAGCTGTTTTTT. It codes for CASSVTNTGELFF.